This T cell receptor (beta chain) appears in the sequencing data of a study of cytomegalovirus exposure and HLA in healthy donors. Turning to the study itself: HLA-typed donors were the source of tens of millions of unique TCRs held in an early data release. Regarding the study as a whole: Indistinguishable V segments such as TRBV6-2 and TRBV6-3 were excluded.

To note about this clone: The antigen remains unidentified.

This PCR relied on a set of 60 Vbeta primers and 13 Jbeta primers. The protocol was immunoSEQ multiplex PCR, while the TCRdb copy is restricted to in-frame clones and leaves out a portion. Seen here are tens of thousands of clones, almost 80% observed once, and the top ten hold under 25%. In germline, CDR1 is LNHNV, CDR2 YYDKDF (reference sequence). The V end lost 1 base, the J end lost 6 bases, and 10 bases lay between the germline ends. This CDR3 has 13 residues. The rearrangement uses TRBV15 and TRBJ2-7; weak D call: TRBD2 (6 bases). The sequencing input was PBMCs. The receptor was derived from a woman in her thirties or forties in good health and CMV-seropositive. CDR3 DNA sequence: TGTGCCACCAGCAGAGGCGGGGCCATCGAGCAGTACTTC. Translated: CATSRGGAIEQYF. The full variable domain, with the rest looked up from reference TRBV15 and TRBJ2-7, is DAMVIQNPRYQVTQFGKPVTLSCSQTLNHNVMYWYQQKSSQAPKLLFHYYDKDFNNEADTPDNFQSRRPNTSFCFLDIRSPGLGDTAMYLCATSRGGAIEQYFGPGTRLTVT.